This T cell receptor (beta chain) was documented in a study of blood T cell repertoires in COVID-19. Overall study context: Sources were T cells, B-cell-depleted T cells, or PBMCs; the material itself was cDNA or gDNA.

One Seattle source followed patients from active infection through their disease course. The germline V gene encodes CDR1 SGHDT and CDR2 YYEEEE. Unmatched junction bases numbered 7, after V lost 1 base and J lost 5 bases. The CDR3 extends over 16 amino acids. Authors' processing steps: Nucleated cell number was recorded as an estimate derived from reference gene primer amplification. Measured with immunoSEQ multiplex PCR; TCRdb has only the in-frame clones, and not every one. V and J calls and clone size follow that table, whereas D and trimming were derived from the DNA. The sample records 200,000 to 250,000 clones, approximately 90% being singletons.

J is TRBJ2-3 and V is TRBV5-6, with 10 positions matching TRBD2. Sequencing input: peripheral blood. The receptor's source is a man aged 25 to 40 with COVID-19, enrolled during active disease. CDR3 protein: CASSLYDSGRIDTQYF. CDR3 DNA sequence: TGTGCCAGCAGCTTGTATGATAGCGGGAGGATAGATACGCAGTATTTT.